This passage covers 23 T cell receptor beta chains from one sample sequenced in a study of CD8+CD57+ T cells in acquired aplastic anemia. CDR3 and TCR beta VDJ profiling relied on genomic DNA as the template. One entry per CDR3 protein, called by TCRdb with MiXCR from the reads. The sample holds about 170,000 distinct CDR3 sequences; 35% to 55% are singletons and the top ten take approximately 1.1%. Sequenced material: sorted CD4+, CD8+, or CD8+CD57+ T cells (not recorded which) from PBMCs. The receptors stem from a human donor in good health.

V usage is TRBV29-1 and J usage is TRBJ2-7; D unresolved. Germline V gene sequence: CDR1 SQVTM, CDR2 ANQGSEA. V shed 3 bases and J shed 6 bases, with 12 bases lying between them. CDR3 length: 12 residues. The CDR3, as DNA: TGCAGCGTTGACGCCTCGGTGGGCGAGCAGTACTTC. Its protein product is CSVDASVGEQYF.

This clonotype was seen ten or more times. J is TRBJ2-7 and V is TRBV7-2; TRBD1 agrees at 7 bases. There are 15 residues in the CDR3. Germline-derived CDR1 and CDR2 are SGHTA and FQGNSA. After removal of 3 bases from V and 2 bases from J, the junction contained 7 bases not matched to a gene. CDR3: CASSFIGQGAYEQYF. As DNA, the CDR3 is TGTGCCAGCAGCTTTATCGGGCAGGGGGCCTACGAGCAGTACTTC.

The table lists this clonotype with many counts. The chain employs TRBV5-5 and TRBJ1-1; TRBD1 might be the D (5 bases). Germline V gene lookup returns CDR1 SGHKS and CDR2 YYEKEE (reference sequence). The ends were cut back, 0 bases at V and 2 bases at J, with 11 bases in the middle. The CDR3 runs to 15 residues. CDR3 sequence: CASSLVGVGNTEAFF. DNA of the CDR3: TGTGCCAGCAGCTTGGTAGGGGTAGGCAACACTGAAGCTTTCTTT.

This clonotype has at least ten counts. This chain's CDR3 is CASSQRSGAGSYEQYF. The CDR3 region has the DNA TGTGCCAGCAGCCAACGAAGTGGGGCAGGGTCCTACGAGCAGTACTTC. This rearrangement joins TRBV3-1 to TRBJ2-7, with D possibly being TRBD1 (5 bases). Trimming removed 2 bases at V and 1 base at J, with 15 bases between. CDR3 length equals 16 residues. Germline loops: CDR1 LGHDT, CDR2 YNNKEL (reference sequence).

This clonotype has at least ten counts. The V gene is TRBV29-1, the J gene TRBJ2-7; possibly TRBD1 for D (6 bases). There are 15 residues in the CDR3. V lost 4 bases, J lost 0 bases, and 16 bases lay in between. Germline V CDR1 and CDR2: SQVTM, ANQGSEA. CDR3 loop: CSVGGYTGISYEQYF. DNA of the CDR3: TGCAGCGTTGGGGGTTATACAGGGATCTCCTACGAGCAGTACTTC.

This clonotype has at least ten counts. The V gene is TRBV7-3, the J gene TRBJ2-2; D perhaps matches TRBD1 (5 bases). The CDR3 loop spans 16 amino acids. Germline-derived CDR1 and CDR2 are SGHTA and FQGTGA. V lost 5 bases, J lost 2 bases, and 15 bases lay in between. This chain's CDR3 is CASSDRTFGNTGELFF. The CDR3 DNA reads TGTGCCAGCAGCGATCGGACATTTGGAAACACCGGGGAGCTGTTTTTT.

The gene calls are TRBV19 and TRBJ1-1; no definite D call. Germline CDR1 LNHDA, CDR2 SQIVND (reference sequence). The CDR3 contains 13 residues. V lost 5 bases to trimming and J lost 5 bases, with 12 bases between them. As DNA, the CDR3 is TGTGCCAGTAGTCCCCTATCCGGGACTGAAGCTTTCTTT. As protein: CASSPLSGTEAFF.

Details on this clonotype: No conserved phenylalanine or tryptophan is present at the end of the CDR3, so a read error is the likely explanation. The CDR3 loop is CASSLMGQGRYGYTS. The DNA of the CDR3 is TGTGCCAGCAGTTTAATGGGACAGGGGCGGTATGGCTACACCTCC. V is TRBV12-3 or TRBV12-4 and J is TRBJ1-2; 10 nucleotides line up with TRBD1. This CDR3 has 15 amino acids. V gave up 2 bases and J gave up 5 bases; unmatched junction bases: 5.

This clonotype showed up many times. The chain uses TRBV20-1 and TRBJ1-4, with D possibly matching TRBD1 (5 bases). The CDR3 spans 13 residues. From germline, CDR1 is DFQATT and CDR2 SNEGSKA (reference sequence). The V and J ends lost 4 bases and 4 bases respectively, with 10 bases between them. CDR3 protein: CSAISRVNEKLFF. CDR3 DNA: TGCAGTGCTATCTCCAGGGTTAATGAAAAACTGTTTTTT.

This clonotype has a count of ten or more. The genes are TRBV7-3 and TRBJ2-1; D remains unclear. The V end was cut by 1 base, the J end by 8 bases, with 9 bases between. Germline V gene sequence: CDR1 SGHTA, CDR2 FQGTGA. The CDR3 runs 13 residues. CDR3 region: CASSLRVTDEQFF. The CDR3 DNA sequence: TGTGCCAGCAGCTTAAGGGTAACCGATGAGCAGTTCTTC.

The chain has TRBV11-2 and TRBJ1-6, with 9 bases matching TRBD1. Germline V lookup: CDR1 SGHAT, CDR2 FQNNGV. The CDR3 has 16 amino acids. The ends lost 4 bases at V and 10 bases at J; junction bases unmatched: 11. The CDR3 is CASSSYPGQGESPLHF. As DNA, the CDR3 is TGTGCCAGCAGCTCATACCCGGGACAGGGTGAATCACCCCTCCACTTT. The full variable domain, its missing parts supplied by reference TRBV11-2 and TRBJ1-6, is EAGVAQSPRYKIIEKRQSVAFWCNPISGHATLYWYQQILGQGPKLLIQFQNNGVVDDSQLPKDRFSAERLKGVDSTLKIQPAKLEDSAVYLCASSSYPGQGESPLHFGNGTRLTVT.

The rearrangement uses TRBV27 and TRBJ2-1; possibly TRBD2 for D (6 bases). The germline V gene has CDR1 MNHEY and CDR2 SMNVEV (reference sequence). V was clipped by 8 bases and J by 6 bases, with 11 bases between them. The CDR3 is 12 residues long. The CDR3 sequence is CASWGVINEQFF. CDR3 nucleotide sequence: TGTGCCAGCTGGGGGGTCATCAATGAGCAGTTCTTC.

Comment on this clonotype: This may arise from a read error, as a much more abundant clone is one base away. The chain has TRBV4-1 and TRBJ2-3, with D perhaps TRBD1 or TRBD2 (6 bases each). Trimming cost V 8 bases and J 2 bases, with 20 bases left between them. CDR3 size: 16 residues. Germline CDR1 is MGHRA and CDR2 is YSYEKL. CDR3 sequence reads: CASGLETGGTTDTQYF. DNA for the CDR3: TGCGCCAGCGGCCTAGAGACAGGCGGGACCACAGATACGCAGTATTTT.

The V gene is TRBV10-2, the J gene TRBJ2-5; 8 bases are shared with TRBD2. CDR1 is WSHSY and CDR2 is SAAADI in the germline V gene. V lost 2 bases and J lost 4; bases outside the gene matches: 6. CDR3 size: 15 residues. As DNA, the CDR3 is TGCGCCAGCAGTGAGATCGGGGGGGGCGGAGAGACCCAGTACTTC. Protein sequence: CASSEIGGGGETQYF.

This clonotype was detected many times. V and J are TRBV19 and TRBJ2-7, with D unresolved. Germline CDR1 and CDR2: LNHDA and SQIVND (reference sequence). This CDR3 spans 14 amino acids. The V and J ends lost 5 bases and 2 bases respectively, with 13 bases between them. CDR3 loop: CASSERLPPYEQYF. The CDR3 DNA reads as TGTGCCAGTAGTGAGCGCTTGCCGCCCTACGAGCAGTACTTC.

The CDR3 reads CATSVMLAGRGETQYF. The CDR3 coding sequence is TGTGCCACCAGCGTCATGCTAGCGGGGCGGGGAGAGACCCAGTACTTC. The rearrangement links TRBV24-1 to TRBJ2-5, with TRBD2 matching over 9 bases. The CDR3 extends over 16 amino acids. Germline V lookup: CDR1 KGHDR, CDR2 SFDVKD. Trimming removed 7 bases from V and 4 bases from J; junction bases left unmatched: 12.

This clonotype was seen ten or more times. This sequence joins TRBV7-2 and TRBJ1-4, with a possible D match to TRBD1 (5 bases). The germline V gene has CDR1 SGHTA and CDR2 FQGNSA. The CDR3 loop spans 15 amino acids. The V end lost 5 bases, the J end lost 4 bases, and 14 bases lay between the germline ends. CDR3 nucleotide sequence: TGTGCCAGCAGCCCTGCTGGGGGGAATAATGAAAAACTGTTTTTT. This encodes CASSPAGGNNEKLFF.

This clonotype was recorded at least ten times. The rearrangement joins TRBV9 to TRBJ1-2, with TRBD1 identical over 10 bases. The junction had 4 bases not matched to a gene; V was cut back by 4 bases and J by 4 bases. Germline-derived CDR1 and CDR2 are SGDLS and YYNGEE. The CDR3 is 14 amino acids. CDR3 DNA sequence: TGTGCCAGCAGCACGGGGACAGGGGTCTATGGCTACACCTTC. Amino acid sequence: CASSTGTGVYGYTF.

This clonotype was observed a single time. V gene TRBV10-3 combines with J gene TRBJ1-6; 7 bases fit TRBD1. V gave up 3 bases and J gave up 7 bases; unmatched junction bases: 6. This CDR3 is built from 15 residues. Germline CDR1 ENHRY, CDR2 SYGVKD. The CDR3 spells CAISERGTDNSPLHF. The CDR3, as DNA: TGTGCCATCAGTGAACGTGGGACAGACAATTCACCCCTCCACTTT.

At least ten counts were recorded for this clonotype. This chain joins TRBV29-1 and TRBJ2-7, with 10 bases matching TRBD2. J lost 4 bases, V lost 5 bases, and 5 bases had no gene match. The length of the CDR3 is 13 residues. Germline V gene sequence: CDR1 SQVTM, CDR2 ANQGSEA. The CDR3 DNA is TGCAGCGTTAAGAGCGGGAGGGAGTACGAGCAGTACTTC. This gives the protein CSVKSGREYEQYF.

This clonotype was seen repeatedly, ten times or more. This chain uses TRBV4-3 with TRBJ2-5, with 8 nucleotides matching TRBD2. The CDR3 has 16 residues. Trimming cost V 1 base and J 5 bases; bases outside gene matches: 9. CDR1 and CDR2 (germline): LGHNA, YSLEER. CDR3 bases: TGCGCCAGCAGCCAAGGGGCGGGGGGCGCGGTTGAGACCCAGTACTTC. Its protein product is CASSQGAGGAVETQYF.

The V gene is TRBV20-1, the J gene TRBJ2-1; tentatively, D is TRBD2 (7 bases). Germline-derived CDR1 and CDR2 are DFQATT and SNEGSKA (reference sequence). CDR3 length: 16 residues. V lost 0 bases and J lost 8, with 20 bases in between. CDR3 in DNA: TGCAGTGCTAGAGAGCTCCCCATCGGGGGGCACTATGAGCAGTTCTTC. It specifies CSARELPIGGHYEQFF.

This clonotype has ten or more counts. The chain recombines TRBV10-3 with TRBJ1-1; tentative D call: TRBD1 (6 bases). This CDR3 has 14 amino acids. With 6 bases removed from V and 0 bases from J, the gap between germline ends came to 11 bases. Germline V gives CDR1 ENHRY, CDR2 SYGVKD. CDR3 nucleotide sequence: TGTGCCATCAGGGCGGGACACCTGAACACTGAAGCTTTCTTT. Residues: CAIRAGHLNTEAFF.